These T cell receptor beta chains were read from a single sample in a study of blood T cell repertoires in COVID-19. TCRdb keeps only in-frame clones here, not all; method: immunoSEQ multiplex PCR. The table has about 310,000 clones, around 86% seen once. Sequencing used peripheral blood. The receptors derive from a man aged 50 or older with active or convalescent COVID-19. The conserved cysteine and the conserved F or W are not part of the CDR3 here.

v_call	j_call	cdr3_aa
TRBV4-1	TRBJ2-1	ASSQPRDRGFVEQF
TRBV3-1/TRBV3-2	TRBJ1-1	ASSQMTGRDTEAF
TRBV10-2	TRBJ1-1	ASSEIRVEAF
TRBV7-2	TRBJ1-1	ASSSAGGVVAEAF
TRBV15	TRBJ2-3	ATSRGIQESTDTQY
TRBV28	TRBJ1-5	ASSSTLGAQPQH
TRBV9	TRBJ1-2	ASSATGTSYGYT
TRBV5-1	TRBJ1-6	ASSSGNGGSPLH
TRBV5-6	TRBJ1-1	ASSSYRVPAEAF
TRBV18	TRBJ2-7	ASSPSGTDEQY
TRBV6-6	TRBJ2-1	ASRGQGNEQF
TRBV5-1	TRBJ2-6	ATRSQSSGANVLT
TRBV9	TRBJ1-2	ASSVGVGGTVYGYT
TRBV3-1/TRBV3-2	TRBJ2-7	ASSQDPGLAGVTSYEQY
TRBV19	TRBJ2-7	ASSPLAGVSYEQY
TRBV6-2/TRBV6-3	TRBJ1-1	ASSGQMNTEAF
TRBV11-3	TRBJ2-5	ASSLVRASGVQETQY
TRBV18	TRBJ2-5	ASSEGPGQGSQY
TRBV28	TRBJ2-7	ASSLPHQYEQY
TRBV5-1	TRBJ2-2	ASSLGDYGAGELF
TRBV2	TRBJ1-2	ASSETRQGGRGYT
TRBV9	TRBJ1-1	ASSVAQQGAGAEAF
TRBV9	TRBJ2-3	ASSSRAGVGGTDTQY
TRBV6-2/TRBV6-3	TRBJ2-7	ASSYTNLDGDYEQH
TRBV4-2	TRBJ1-2	ASSGEAGRFYGYT
TRBV27	TRBJ1-5	ASSLTGGGQPQH
TRBV28	TRBJ2-3	ASSSNRGPADTQY
TRBV5-1	TRBJ2-3	ASSLAGGGLSTDTQY
TRBV28	TRBJ2-7	ASSLWGTHGAYEQY
TRBV24-1	TRBJ1-5	ATSDSGRSSNQPQH